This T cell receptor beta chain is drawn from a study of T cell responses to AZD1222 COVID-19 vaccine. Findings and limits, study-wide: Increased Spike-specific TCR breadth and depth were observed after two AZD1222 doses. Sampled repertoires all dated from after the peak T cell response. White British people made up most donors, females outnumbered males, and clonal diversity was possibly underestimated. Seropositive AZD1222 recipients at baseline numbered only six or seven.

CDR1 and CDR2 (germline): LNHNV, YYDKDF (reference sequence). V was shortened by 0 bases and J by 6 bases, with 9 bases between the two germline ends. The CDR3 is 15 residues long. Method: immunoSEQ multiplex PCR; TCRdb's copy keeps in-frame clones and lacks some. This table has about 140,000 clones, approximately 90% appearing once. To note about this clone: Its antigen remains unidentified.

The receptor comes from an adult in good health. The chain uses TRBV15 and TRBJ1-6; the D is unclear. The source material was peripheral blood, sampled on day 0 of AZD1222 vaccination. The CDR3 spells CATSRDIQLNSPLHF. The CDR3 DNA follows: TGTGCCACCAGCAGAGATATCCAGCTTAATTCACCCCTCCACTTT.